Below are 22 T cell receptor beta chains sequenced from a single sample in a study of monozygotic twins with inflammatory bowel disease. For each CDR3 protein, TCRdb gives one entry from its re-call of the 5' RACE reads, without DNA. Found here are approximately 380,000 distinct CDR3 sequences; the top ten clones hold 2% to 3%. Sequencing was carried out using blood. The receptors derive from a human donor with ulcerative colitis or Crohn's disease, or a healthy co-twin of an affected twin (not recorded which).

This chain links TRBV4-3 with TRBJ2-7. Per germline, CDR1 LGHNA and CDR2 YSLEER. The CDR3 extends over 15 amino acids. The CDR3 spells CASSQVGSLSYEQYF.

V and J are TRBV19 and TRBJ2-6; lacking DNA, the TRBD1 call made by TCRdb goes unchecked. Looked up from germline, CDR1 is LNHDA and CDR2 is SQIVND (reference sequence). The CDR3 spans 19 residues. CDR3 region: CASSIRSPGGETGANVLTF.

This rearrangement joins TRBV5-6 to TRBJ1-2. Germline-derived CDR1 and CDR2 are SGHDT and YYEEEE. The CDR3 totals 12 residues. CDR3: CASSLGLNGYTF.

V usage is TRBV29-1 and J usage is TRBJ2-5; lacking DNA, the TRBD2 call made by TCRdb goes unchecked. The CDR3 length is 14 residues. The germline V gene has CDR1 SQVTM and CDR2 ANQGSEA. The CDR3 sequence: CSVSRGIGRVTQYF. Looking up the rest from reference TRBV29-1 and TRBJ2-5 gives the full variable domain: SAVISQKPSRDICQRGTSLTIQCQVDSQVTMMFWYRQQPGQSLTLIATANQGSEATYESGFVIDKFPISRPNLTFSTLTVSNMSPEDSSIYLCSVSRGIGRVTQYFGPGTRLLVL.

The chain combines TRBV7-9 with TRBJ2-7; the TRBD1 assignment by TCRdb is unverifiable without DNA. The CDR3 contains 15 residues. The germline CDR1 and CDR2 sequences are SEHNR and FQNEAQ (reference sequence). The CDR3 protein is CASSLTGGTAYEQYF.

V is TRBV29-1 and J is TRBJ2-1. Germline V gives CDR1 SQVTM, CDR2 ANQGSEA. The CDR3 loop spans 13 amino acids. CDR3 protein: CSVERQSYNEQFF.

J is TRBJ1-5 and V is TRBV12-3 or TRBV12-4. This CDR3 region has 12 residues. This CDR3 is CASSSLAQPQHF.

The chain carries TRBV15 and TRBJ2-7; TCRdb selects TRBD2, and the lack of DNA leaves this call unchecked. CDR3 length: 17 residues. From germline, CDR1 is LNHNV and CDR2 YYDKDF (reference sequence). CDR3 residues: CATSRDLVGDYLYEQYF.

The chain combines TRBV6-1 with TRBJ2-3; absent DNA, TCRdb's TRBD1 call cannot be checked. CDR1 is MNHNS, CDR2 SASEGT, per germline. This CDR3 region has 17 residues. The CDR3 loop reads CASIRGGVIVDTDTQYF.

V usage is TRBV4-2 and J usage is TRBJ1-5; TCRdb's D gene call, TRBD1, goes unchecked for lack of DNA. Germline CDR1 reads LGHNA; CDR2 reads YNFKEQ. The CDR3 is 16 amino acids. CDR3 sequence: CASSQENARGNQPQHF.

V and J are TRBV6-1 and TRBJ1-1; TCRdb lists TRBD1, though no DNA is available to test this call. Germline V gives CDR1 MNHNS, CDR2 SASEGT. CDR3 length equals 15 residues. The CDR3 region is CASSSGDRGRTEAFF.

The genes are TRBV27 and TRBJ2-1; TCRdb picks TRBD1, but there is no DNA to check that call. From germline, CDR1 is MNHEY and CDR2 SMNVEV (reference sequence). The CDR3 is 14 residues long. CDR3 amino acids: CASSPRTGHNEQFF.

This chain links TRBV7-3 with TRBJ2-1; TCRdb selects TRBD1, and the lack of DNA leaves this call unchecked. Germline V gene data show CDR1 as SGHTA and CDR2 as FQGTGA. CDR3 length equals 13 residues. The CDR3 region is CASSRQGTSEQFF.

The chain recombines TRBV19 with TRBJ2-7; TCRdb's D call of TRBD1 is untestable without DNA. CDR3 length equals 16 residues. Germline lookup yields CDR1 LNHDA and CDR2 SQIVND (reference sequence). The CDR3 region is CASQPSWVMRSYEQYF.

The CDR3 loop reads CASSLTGRWDTEAFF. The chain employs TRBV28 and TRBJ1-1; lacking DNA, the TRBD1 call made by TCRdb goes unchecked. This CDR3 comprises 15 residues. Germline V lookup: CDR1 MDHEN, CDR2 SYDVKM.

J is TRBJ2-1 and V is TRBV10-3; the TRBD2 assignment by TCRdb is unverifiable without DNA. Germline V lookup: CDR1 ENHRY, CDR2 SYGVKD. The CDR3 is 15 amino acids. CDR3 region: CAISGGTSGGNEQFF.

The chain carries TRBV12-3 or TRBV12-4 and TRBJ2-1; TCRdb's D call of TRBD2 is untestable without DNA. This CDR3 has 15 amino acids. CDR3 protein: CASSEPGLEYNEQFF.

The genes are TRBV20-1 and TRBJ2-3; TCRdb reports TRBD2, a call that lacks DNA to check it against. Per the germline V gene, CDR1 is DFQATT and CDR2 is SNEGSKA (reference sequence). This CDR3 region has 15 residues. The CDR3: CSASRLAGGTDTQYF.

The chain combines TRBV11-3 with TRBJ1-6; no DNA is available, so the TRBD1 call from TCRdb remains unchecked. This CDR3 has 15 residues. Germline V gene sequence: CDR1 SGHNT, CDR2 YENEEA. CDR3 amino acids: CASSLVAARTACQSF.

The chain links TRBV27 to TRBJ2-3; as DNA is missing, the TRBD1 call by TCRdb cannot be tested. Per the germline V gene, CDR1 is MNHEY and CDR2 is SMNVEV (reference sequence). The CDR3 has 15 amino acids. CDR3 region: CASSLLGGGGDTQYF.

The chain couples TRBV4-2 to TRBJ1-4. CDR1 and CDR2 (germline): LGHNA, YNFKEQ. The CDR3 covers 17 residues. The CDR3 region is CASSQDLAGATNEKLFF.

V usage is TRBV5-1 and J usage is TRBJ2-5. CDR1 is SGHRS and CDR2 is YFSETQ in the germline V gene. This CDR3 has 11 amino acids. This CDR3 reads CASSLDFHVYF.